This T cell receptor (beta chain) was captured in a study of blood T cell repertoires in COVID-19. Study-wide background: Donors in the United States, Italy and Spain gave samples during acute or convalescent COVID-19. T cells, B-cell-depleted T cells, or PBMCs provided the cDNA or gDNA that served as material.

Assay: immunoSEQ multiplex PCR; the TCRdb copy retains only in-frame clones and omits some. The table includes 390,000 or so clones, around 83% detected once. Clinical histories supplied by participants themselves formed the basis of cohort assignment. Two negative PCRs, clearance, or symptom resolution were required of recovered Cohort 3 donors. This CDR3 has 16 amino acids. V was trimmed by 1 base and J by 6 bases, leaving 18 bases between them. The V gene's germline CDR1 is GTSNPN and CDR2 SVGIG (reference sequence). The chain joins TRBV30 to TRBJ2-2; weak D call: TRBD2 (5 bases). The sample comprised PBMCs or T cells enriched from blood (not recorded which). The origin of this receptor is a woman aged 45 to 65 who had recovered from COVID-19. Here the CDR3 reads CAWSATRTSGAGELFF. Written as DNA, the CDR3 is TGTGCCTGGAGTGCTACCCGGACTTCCGGGGCCGGGGAGCTGTTTTTT.